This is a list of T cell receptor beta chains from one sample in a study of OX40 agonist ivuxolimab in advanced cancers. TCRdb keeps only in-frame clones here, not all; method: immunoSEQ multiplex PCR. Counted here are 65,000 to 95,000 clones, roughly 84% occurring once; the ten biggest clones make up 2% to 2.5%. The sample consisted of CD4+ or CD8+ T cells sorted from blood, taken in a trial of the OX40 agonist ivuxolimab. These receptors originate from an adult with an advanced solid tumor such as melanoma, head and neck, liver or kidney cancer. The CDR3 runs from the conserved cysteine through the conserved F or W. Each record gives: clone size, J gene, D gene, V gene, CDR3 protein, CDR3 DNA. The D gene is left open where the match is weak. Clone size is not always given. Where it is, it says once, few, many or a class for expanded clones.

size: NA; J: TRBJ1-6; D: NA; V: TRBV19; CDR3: CASSISGNSPLHF; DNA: TGTGCCAGTAGTATTTCAGGAAATTCACCCCTCCACTTT
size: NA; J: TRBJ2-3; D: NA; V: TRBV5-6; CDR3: CASSFLNTDTQYF; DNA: TGTGCCAGCAGCTTCTTAAACACAGATACGCAGTATTTT
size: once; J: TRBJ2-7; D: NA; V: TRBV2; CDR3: CASSLTGYEQYF; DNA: TGTGCCAGCAGCTTAACGGGGTACGAGCAGTACTTC
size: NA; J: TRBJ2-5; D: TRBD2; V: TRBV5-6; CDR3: CASSLSSGGIQETQYF; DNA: TGTGCCAGCAGCTTGTCTAGCGGGGGAATACAAGAGACCCAGTACTTC
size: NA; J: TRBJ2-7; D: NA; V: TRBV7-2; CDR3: CASSSSGSPYEQYF; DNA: TGTGCCAGCAGCTCGTCTGGCTCTCCCTACGAGCAGTACTTC
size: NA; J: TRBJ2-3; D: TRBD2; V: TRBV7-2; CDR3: CASSPGGTSMTDTQYF; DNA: TGTGCCAGCAGCCCGGGGGGGACTAGCATGACAGATACGCAGTATTTT
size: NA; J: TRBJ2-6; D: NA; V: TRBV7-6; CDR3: CASSPPGRYSGANVLTF; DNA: TGTGCCAGCAGCCCGCCGGGACGTTATTCTGGGGCCAACGTCCTGACTTTC
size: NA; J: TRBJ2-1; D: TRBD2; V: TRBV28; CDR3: CASSLAGVGYNEQFF; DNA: TGTGCCAGCAGCCTAGCGGGAGTCGGCTACAATGAGCAGTTCTTC
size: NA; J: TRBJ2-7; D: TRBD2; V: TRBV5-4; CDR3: CASSLGGRPYEQYF; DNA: TGTGCCAGCAGCTTGGGCGGGAGGCCCTACGAGCAGTACTTC
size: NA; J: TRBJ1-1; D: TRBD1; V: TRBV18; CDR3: CASSPPGRGFGEAFF; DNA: TGTGCCAGCTCACCACCGGGCAGGGGGTTCGGTGAAGCTTTCTTT
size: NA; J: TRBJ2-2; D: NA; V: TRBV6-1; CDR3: CASSPQNTGELFF; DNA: TGTGCCAGCAGTCCTCAAAACACCGGGGAGCTGTTTTTT
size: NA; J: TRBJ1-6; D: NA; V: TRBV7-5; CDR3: CARSRQGTGYNSPLHF; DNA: TGTGCCAGAAGCCGACAGGGAACGGGCTATAATTCACCCCTCCACTTT
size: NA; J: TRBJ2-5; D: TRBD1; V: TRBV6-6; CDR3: CASSLTRDSGETQYF; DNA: TGTGCCAGCAGTTTAACCCGGGACAGTGGAGAGACCCAGTACTTC
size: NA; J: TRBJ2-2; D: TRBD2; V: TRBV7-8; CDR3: CASNIPPGGMNTGELFF; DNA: TGTGCCAGCAACATCCCCCCGGGAGGGATGAACACCGGGGAGCTGTTTTTT
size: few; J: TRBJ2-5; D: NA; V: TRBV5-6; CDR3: CASSREETQYF; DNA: TGTGCCAGCAGCCGAGAAGAGACCCAGTACTTC
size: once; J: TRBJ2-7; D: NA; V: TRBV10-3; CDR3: CAISEKSRGEQYF; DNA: TGTGCCATCAGTGAGAAGTCTAGAGGCGAGCAGTACTTC
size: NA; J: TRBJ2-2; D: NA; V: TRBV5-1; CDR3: CASSLANKNTGELFF; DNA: TGCGCCAGCAGCTTGGCCAACAAGAACACCGGGGAGCTGTTTTTT
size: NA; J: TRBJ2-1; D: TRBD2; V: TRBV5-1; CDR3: CASSLVASGGNEQFF; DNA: TGCGCCAGCAGCTTGGTGGCTAGCGGCGGCAATGAGCAGTTCTTC
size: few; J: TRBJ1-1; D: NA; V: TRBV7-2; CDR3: CASSLTSLTEAFF; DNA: TGTGCCAGCAGCTTAACATCCCTGACTGAAGCTTTCTTT
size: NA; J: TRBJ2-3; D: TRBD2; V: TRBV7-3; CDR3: CASSLIASGSEDTQYF; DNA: TGTGCCAGCAGCTTAATTGCTAGCGGGAGTGAAGATACGCAGTATTTT
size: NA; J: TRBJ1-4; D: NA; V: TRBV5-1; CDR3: CASSLRFLNEKLFF; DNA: TGCGCCAGCAGCTTAAGGTTCCTGAATGAAAAACTGTTTTTT
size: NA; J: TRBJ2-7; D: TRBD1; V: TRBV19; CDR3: CASKGQGEGEQYF; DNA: TGTGCCAGTAAGGGACAGGGGGAAGGTGAGCAGTACTTC
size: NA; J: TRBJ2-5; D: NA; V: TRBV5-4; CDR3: CASSKQGRARETQYF; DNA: TGTGCCAGCAGCAAACAGGGCAGGGCTCGGGAGACCCAGTACTTC
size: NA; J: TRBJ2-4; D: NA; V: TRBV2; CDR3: CASNQGLANIQYF; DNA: TGTGCCAGCAATCAGGGGTTGGCAAACATTCAGTACTTC
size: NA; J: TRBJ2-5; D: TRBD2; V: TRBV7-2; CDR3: CASSSQAGATETQYF; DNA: TGTGCCAGCAGCTCGCAAGCGGGAGCAACGGAGACCCAGTACTTC
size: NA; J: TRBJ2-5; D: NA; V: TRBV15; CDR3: CATSSTADSVYQETQYF; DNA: TGTGCCACCAGCAGTACGGCCGATTCCGTGTACCAAGAGACCCAGTACTTC
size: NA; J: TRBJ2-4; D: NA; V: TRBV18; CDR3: CASSPPGEYKNIQYF; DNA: TGTGCCAGCTCACCACCTGGGGAGTACAAAAACATTCAGTACTTC
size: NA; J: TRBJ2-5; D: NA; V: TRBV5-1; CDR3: CASSLGPTGQETQYF; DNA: TGCGCCAGCAGCTTGGGACCGACCGGACAAGAGACCCAGTACTTC
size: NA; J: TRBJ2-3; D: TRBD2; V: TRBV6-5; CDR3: CASSYQRGAYHTQYF; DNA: TGTGCCAGCAGTTACCAGCGGGGGGCCTACCATACGCAGTATTTT
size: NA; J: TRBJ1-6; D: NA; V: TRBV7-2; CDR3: CASSPSSYNSPLHF; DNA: TGTGCCAGCAGCCCGAGCTCCTATAATTCACCCCTCCACTTT